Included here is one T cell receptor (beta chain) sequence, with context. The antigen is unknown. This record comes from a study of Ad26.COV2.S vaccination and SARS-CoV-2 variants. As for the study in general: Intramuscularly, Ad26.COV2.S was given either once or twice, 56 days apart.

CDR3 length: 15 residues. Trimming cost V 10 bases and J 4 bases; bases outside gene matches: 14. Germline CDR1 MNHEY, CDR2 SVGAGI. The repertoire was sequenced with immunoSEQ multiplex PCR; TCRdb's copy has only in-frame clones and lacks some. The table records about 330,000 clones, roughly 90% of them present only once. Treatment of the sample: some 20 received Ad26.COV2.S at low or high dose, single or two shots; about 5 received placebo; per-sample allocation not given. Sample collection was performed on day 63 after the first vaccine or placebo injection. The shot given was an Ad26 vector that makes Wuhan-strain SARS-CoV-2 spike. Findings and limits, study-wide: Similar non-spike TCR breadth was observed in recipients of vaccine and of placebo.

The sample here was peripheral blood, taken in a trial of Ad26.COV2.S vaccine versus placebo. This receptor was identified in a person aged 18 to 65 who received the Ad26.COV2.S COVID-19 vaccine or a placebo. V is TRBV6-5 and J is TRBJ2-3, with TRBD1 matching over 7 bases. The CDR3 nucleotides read TGTGCCACCAACCGACAGGGTCTGGGGGCAGATACGCAGTATTTT. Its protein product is CATNRQGLGADTQYF.